Below, 5 T cell receptor beta chains from the same sample are listed, as sequenced in a study of shared clonotypes between healthy human individuals (dated by TCRdb to the early 2020s). CD8 naive samples consisted of CD45RO-negative cells that were positively selected for CCR7, yielding a CD45RA+CCR7+ population without TemRA cells. The library came from the immunoSEQ multiplex PCR assay. Held by TCRdb, this immuneACCESS table contains in-frame sequences only and omits some clones. Under half of the omission traces to an unresolved V gene where checked; the cause of the rest is unknown. The sample table shows under 600,000 clones, and roughly 98% are seen once. Of the sample, roughly 0.29% is held by the ten largest clones. The source material was naive CD8+ T cells sorted from blood. What this sample's cell subset or site label stands for: CD45RA+CCR7+. The receptor set was obtained from a man aged 25 to 45 in good health.

V is TRBV7-2 and J is TRBJ2-5; 11 bases map to TRBD2. This CDR3 spans 14 amino acids. The germline gives CDR1 SGHTA, CDR2 FQGNSA. Losses at the gene ends were 5 bases for V and 4 bases for J; bases not matched to a gene: 3. This CDR3 reads CASSRLAGRETQYF. CDR3 DNA: TGTGCCAGCAGCCGACTAGCGGGAAGAGAGACCCAGTACTTC.

The V and J genes are TRBV7-6 and TRBJ2-7, with TRBD2 matching 8 bases. The CDR3 is 16 residues long. Germline V gives CDR1 SGHVS, CDR2 FNYEAQ. V shed 1 base, J shed 5 bases, and the junction held 10 bases outside the gene matches. The CDR3 bases are TGTGCCAGCAGCTTAGAACAGGCGGGAGGTAGAAACGAGCAGTACTTC. Its protein is CASSLEQAGGRNEQYF.

The chain joins TRBV13 to TRBJ2-1; 7 bases map to TRBD1. Trimming cost V 5 bases and J 6 bases; bases outside gene matches: 10. This CDR3 region has 15 residues. Germline lookup yields CDR1 PRHDT and CDR2 FYEKMQ (reference sequence). CDR3 coding DNA: TGTGCCAGCAGCCTGGGACAGAAAAGAGGCAATGAGCAGTTCTTC. Protein sequence: CASSLGQKRGNEQFF.

The gene calls are TRBV5-4 and TRBJ2-1; D call uncertain. The V end lost 0 bases, the J end lost 7 bases, and 8 bases lay between the germline ends. This CDR3 contains 13 residues. CDR1 and CDR2 (germline): SGHNT, YYREEE (reference sequence). CDR3 loop: CASSLVLANEQFF. In nucleotides, the CDR3 is TGTGCCAGCAGCTTGGTCTTAGCAAATGAGCAGTTCTTC.

This chain links TRBV15 with TRBJ2-7; 8 bases agree with TRBD2. CDR1 and CDR2 from the germline V gene are LNHNV and YYDKDF (reference sequence). The CDR3 loop spans 15 amino acids. V dropped 1 base and J dropped 5; count of bases not matched to a gene: 7. For the CDR3, the DNA is TGTGCCACCAGCAGAGCCGGGACTAGGGTCAACGAGCAGTACTTC. It specifies CATSRAGTRVNEQYF. Supplemented by reference TRBV15 and TRBJ2-7, the full variable domain reads DAMVIQNPRYQVTQFGKPVTLSCSQTLNHNVMYWYQQKSSQAPKLLFHYYDKDFNNEADTPDNFQSRRPNTSFCFLDIRSPGLGDTAMYLCATSRAGTRVNEQYFGPGTRLTVT.